The clone carrying this T cell receptor beta chain has only a few counts. Its antigen is undetermined. This record belongs to a study of cytomegalovirus exposure and HLA in healthy donors. Study outcomes and limitations: Rarity marked most TCR sequences, yet some public TCRs occurred in many donors.

The study ran its PCR with 60 Vbeta and 13 Jbeta primers. The table came from immunoSEQ multiplex PCR; TCRdb's copy has only in-frame clones and leaves some out. The table lists some 200,000 clones, about four fifths of them singletons, with approximately 1.5% in the top ten. Germline values: CDR1 SGHKS, CDR2 YYEKEE (reference sequence). This CDR3 is built from 14 residues. Losses at the gene ends were 0 bases for V and 3 bases for J; bases not matched to a gene: 3. V usage is TRBV5-5 and J usage is TRBJ2-7; 7 bases are shared with TRBD2. The sequencing sample was made of PBMCs. This TCR was sampled from a girl between 10 and 17 years old in good health and CMV-seropositive. The CDR3 sequence is CASSLAGGFYEQYF. The CDR3 DNA sequence: TGTGCCAGCAGCTTGGCGGGGGGATTCTACGAGCAGTACTTC.